Described below is a single T cell receptor (beta chain) sequence and its context. This clone was observed once. The antigen it recognizes is unknown. Per-base quality was not reported, and no clone a single base away is much larger than it. The CDR3 regions of human TCRbeta chains were analyzed by immunosequencing. On the study's bioinformatics: Repertoire TCRs were checked for matches against a reference library of SARS-CoV-2-specific TCRs that had been generated using the MIRA antigen-specificity platform. Breadth meant the fraction of unique TCRs that were SARS-CoV-2-associated, whereas depth meant the fraction of total T cells that were SARS-CoV-2-associated. Using the MIRA data, each spike-specific TCR was assigned both to the spike region to which the TCR was reactive and to a CD4 or CD8 class. Log10-transformed breadth and depth values were compared by one-way ANOVA with Sidak's multiple comparisons tests. As stored in TCRdb, this immuneACCESS dataset retains in-frame rearrangements with V and J assigned. A fraction of the clones does not appear; measured against another copy, unresolved V genes explain less than half of the discrepancy, and the remainder lacks a known reason. V and J calls and clone size are given by that table; D and trimming were obtained from the DNA. This sample has 100,000 to 150,000 clones in its table, and roughly 85% of those were observed once. The top ten clonotypes cover about 4.3% of the sample.

The germline V gene (reference sequence) specifies SSHAT as CDR1 and FNYEAQ as CDR2. Counted from cysteine to phenylalanine, this CDR3 has 13 amino acids. Solely the CDR3 DNA is kept, with 39 bases framed from the first base. The V end loses 5 bases and the J end loses 4 bases, and a stretch of 10 bases separates them. This entry belongs to a study of T cell responses to AZD1222 COVID-19 vaccine (dated by TCRdb to the early 2020s). Concerning the study at large: A total of under 250 trial participants underwent TCR sequencing, of whom 200 to 220 had received two doses of AZD1222 and about 25 had received two doses of the MenACWY control vaccine. Trial participants were enrolled by age into subgroups of 18-55, 56-69 and 70-plus years, and around 140, 26 and 57 TCR-sequenced participants, respectively, were included in these subgroups.

Taken with the paper, the label for time point translates to: about 28 days (+/-7) after the second vaccine dose. AZD1222 recipients with second doses at about 4 weeks or about 12 weeks were pooled, because spike-specific TCR depth and breadth did not differ between schedules. Vaccinee samples were obtained from the UK trials COV001 and COV002, which included a single-blind randomized controlled phase 2/3 trial of AZD1222 (ChAdOx1 nCoV-19) in healthy adults. For TCRbeta chain sequencing, PBMC samples from trial participants were taken at day 0 and at day 28 after the second dose. The investigation overall reported the following: After two AZD1222 doses, spike-specific TCR breadth and depth were significantly higher than at day 0 and than in MenACWY recipients. Nearly half of unique spike-specific TCRs reportedly recognized epitopes outside regions mutated in the B.1.351 and B.1.1.7 variants. Only a handful of AZD1222 recipients were SARS-CoV-2 seropositive at baseline, limiting conclusions about previously exposed vaccinees. No day 14 peak-response samples were available, so repertoires were characterized only after the peak T cell response. The 56-69-year group was small, and its depth increase did not reach significance, likely because of low power. Most participants were white British and females outnumbered males, and the authors suggested that clonal diversity may have been underestimated. CD4 TCRs associated with the vaccine covered the entire spike protein, and the dominant responses were in regions 160-218 and 743-854.

The V and J segments used are TRBV7-7 and TRBJ2-3; no D segment can be confidently identified. The specimen was peripheral blood, collected 28 days after the second AZD1222 dose. The receptor comes from an adult who received the AZD1222 COVID-19 vaccine. The DNA sequence is given as TGTGCCAGCAGCCCGAGTCCCGCAGATACGCAGTATTTT. It translates to CASSPSPADTQYF.